The sequence of this TCR beta chain was determined in a study of blood T cell repertoires in COVID-19. Study background: The United States, Italy and Spain provided the acute and convalescent COVID-19 samples. T cells, B-cell-depleted T cells, or PBMCs supplied cDNA or gDNA.

CDR3 length: 13 amino acids. CDR1 is KGHSH and CDR2 is LQKENI in the germline V gene. Trimming pared 3 bases from V and 2 bases from J, leaving 8 bases between. TCRdb keeps only in-frame clones here, not all; method: immunoSEQ multiplex PCR. The profile shows roughly 40,000 clones, roughly 88% of them singletons. This clonotype was obtained from a woman between 35 and 50 years old with acute or convalescent COVID-19. V gene TRBV18 combines with J gene TRBJ2-7; D perhaps matches TRBD1 (6 bases). The material sequenced was peripheral blood. The CDR3 DNA sequence: TGTGCCAGCTCACCGGGACAAACCTACGAGCAGTACTTC. This encodes CASSPGQTYEQYF.